The clone carrying this T cell receptor beta chain was picked up a small number of times. Germline lookup yields CDR1 SEHNR and CDR2 FQNEAQ (reference sequence). The V segment lost 5 bases and the J segment 0 bases; nucleotides outside the gene matches: 1. This CDR3 has 13 amino acids. This record belongs to a study of blood T cell repertoires in COVID-19. The protocol was immunoSEQ multiplex PCR, while the TCRdb copy is restricted to in-frame clones and leaves out a portion. The sample includes approximately 250,000 clones, around 80% of them seen just once. This clonotype was sampled from a man aged 55-75 years with acute or convalescent COVID-19. What was sequenced was peripheral blood. The rearrangement uses TRBV7-9 and TRBJ2-7; 7 nucleotides agree with TRBD1. As DNA, the CDR3 is TGTGCCAGCAGCCACAGGGGCTCCTACGAGCAGTACTTC. This translates into CASSHRGSYEQYF.